A single T cell receptor (beta chain) is shown here with its context. The ends were cut back, 3 bases at V and 4 bases at J, with 18 bases in the middle. This CDR3 contains 17 residues. The protocol was immunoSEQ multiplex PCR, while the TCRdb copy is restricted to in-frame clones and leaves out a portion. The sample holds more than 95,000 clones, roughly 76% seen once. This entry belongs to a study of blood T cell repertoires in COVID-19. The chain is built from TRBV23-1 and TRBJ1-4; D may be TRBD1 (5 bases). TRBV23-1 is designated an ORF whose function remains uncertain. Material for sequencing was peripheral blood. This receptor was taken from a woman aged 70-85 years with acute or convalescent COVID-19. CDR3 DNA sequence: TGCGCCAGCAGTCAGGGGCAGGCGGACCTTTTTAATGAAAAACTGTTTTTT. Translated: CASSQGQADLFNEKLFF.